This T cell receptor beta chain stems from a study of HIV-infected patients and healthy controls. Between the trimmed V and J ends, which lost 4 bases and 4 bases, there was a span of 10 bases. Germline CDR1 reads SGHNT; CDR2 reads YYREEE (reference sequence). The CDR3 covers 13 residues. Alpha and beta constant-region primers primed reverse transcription of about 500 ng RNA. Alpha and beta chain libraries were made separately by chain-specific third strand synthesis with multiplexing indices. Ligation attached cDNA to a 5' RACE adapter that carried a random hexamer and SP2 site. MiXCR was run by TCRdb on the 5' RACE reads, yielding one entry per CDR3 protein. Seen here are 5,500 to 8,000 distinct CDR3 sequences, under 11% observed once, and the top ten hold approximately 17%. Study conclusions and caveats: HIV-infected repertoires had significantly higher mean Gini indices than controls, possibly reflecting oligoclonality.

This clonotype is judged medium-sized. Antigen specificity is unknown. Roughly three months, about 14 weeks, into antiretroviral therapy, follow-up blood was collected. No cell fractionation was done, so the repertoire covers all unsorted peripheral blood T cells. An approximately 2.5 ml peripheral blood sample was taken for RNA. The source was blood, collected during antiretroviral therapy. The V and J genes are TRBV5-4 and TRBJ2-3; possible D gene TRBD2, 5 bases. The source is an adult with HIV infection. DNA for the CDR3: TGTGCCAGCAGCCGCGGAGCGGCAGATACGCAGTATTTT. Residues: CASSRGAADTQYF. Variable domain in full (rest from reference TRBV5-4 and TRBJ2-3): ETGVTQSPTHLIKTRGQQVTLRCSSQSGHNTVSWYQQALGQGPQFIFQYYREEENGRGNFPPRFSGLQFPNYSSELNVNALELDDSALYLCASSRGAADTQYFGPGTRLTVL.